This TCR beta chain was captured in a study of low-dose radiotherapy and immunotherapy resistance in tumors. Study summary: Intravenous ipilimumab 1 mg/kg every six weeks was given with nivolumab 240 mg every two weeks.

Time point denoted: before trial treatment. Each patient who was eligible had an advanced solid tumor with no tumor-infiltrating lymphocytes. First-strand cDNA used TRAV- and TRBV-specific primers, covering alpha and beta chains. The authors amplified TCRs for around 20 PCR cycles with a constant-region primer and a V-primer adapter. mRNA, after isolation, was amplified by in vitro transcription. TCRdb reprocessed the reads with MiXCR, giving one entry per CDR3 protein. The table records tens of thousands of distinct CDR3 sequences, roughly 19% of them present only once. Germline V CDR1 and CDR2: KGHSH, LQKENI. Trimming at V came to 2 bases and at J to 6 bases, leaving 18 bases not matched to a gene. CDR3 length equals 19 residues. The sample holds many counts of this clonotype.

Material: PBMCs, obtained before treatment. The TCR was taken from a male donor with prostate cancer. The chain joins TRBV18 to TRBJ2-3; 9 bases are a match to TRBD2. CDR3 nucleotides: TGTGCCAGCTCACCATTGGTTAGTAGCGGGGGCAATAGCTTGGATACGCAGTATTTT. The encoded protein is CASSPLVSSGGNSLDTQYF.